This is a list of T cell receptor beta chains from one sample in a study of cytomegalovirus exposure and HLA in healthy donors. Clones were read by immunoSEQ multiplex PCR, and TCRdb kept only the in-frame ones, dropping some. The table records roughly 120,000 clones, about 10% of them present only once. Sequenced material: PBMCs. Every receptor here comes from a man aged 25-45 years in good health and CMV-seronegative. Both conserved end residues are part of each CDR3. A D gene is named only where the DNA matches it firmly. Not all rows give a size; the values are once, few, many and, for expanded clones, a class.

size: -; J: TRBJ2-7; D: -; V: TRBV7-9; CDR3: CASSLFPRTETLSYEQYF; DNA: TGTGCCAGCAGCTTATTCCCCAGGACAGAAACACTTTCCTACGAGCAGTACTTC
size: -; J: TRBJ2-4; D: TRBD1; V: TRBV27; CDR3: CASSLRTGGTRAKNIQYF; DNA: TGTGCCAGCAGTTTGAGGACAGGGGGCACCCGAGCCAAAAACATTCAGTACTTC
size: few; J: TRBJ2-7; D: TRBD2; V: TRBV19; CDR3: CASSMGREGNEQYF; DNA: TGTGCCAGTAGTATGGGGCGGGAGGGGAACGAGCAGTACTTC
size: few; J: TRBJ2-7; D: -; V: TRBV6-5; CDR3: CASSFGRQGRVYEQYF; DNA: TGTGCCAGCAGTTTTGGTCGGCAGGGCAGGGTCTACGAGCAGTACTTC
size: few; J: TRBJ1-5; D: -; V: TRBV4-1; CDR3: CASSQTIGQPQHF; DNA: TGCGCCAGCAGCCAGACTATCGGTCAGCCCCAGCATTTT
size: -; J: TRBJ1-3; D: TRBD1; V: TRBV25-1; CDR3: CASSVQGVSGNTIYF; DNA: TGTGCCAGCAGTGTCCAGGGGGTCTCTGGAAACACCATATATTTT
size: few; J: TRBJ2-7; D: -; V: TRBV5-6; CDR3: CASSSGIGSYEQYF; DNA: TGTGCCAGCAGCTCCGGGATAGGGTCCTACGAGCAGTACTTC
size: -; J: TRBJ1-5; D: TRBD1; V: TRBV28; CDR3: CASRGQLAQPQHF; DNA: TGTGCCAGCAGGGGACAGTTGGCTCAGCCCCAGCATTTT
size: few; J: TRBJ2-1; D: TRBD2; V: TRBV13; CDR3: CASSYATLAGAYNEQFF; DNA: TGTGCCAGCAGCTACGCTACTCTCGCGGGAGCCTACAATGAGCAGTTCTTC
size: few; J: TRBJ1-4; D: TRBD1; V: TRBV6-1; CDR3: CASSELGQHNEKLFF; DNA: TGTGCCAGCAGTGAACTGGGACAGCATAATGAAAAACTGTTTTTT
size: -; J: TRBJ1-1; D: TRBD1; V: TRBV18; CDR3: CASSLGGTDEAFF; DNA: TGTGCCAGCTCTCTGGGCGGGACAGATGAAGCTTTCTTT
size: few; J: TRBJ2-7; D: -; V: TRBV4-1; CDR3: CASSQVWAGLREQYF; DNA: TGCGCCAGCAGCCAAGTATGGGCGGGACTCCGCGAGCAGTACTTC
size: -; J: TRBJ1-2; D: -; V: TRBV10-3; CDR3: CAISESGGLKGYTF; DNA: TGTGCCATCAGTGAGTCTGGAGGGCTTAAAGGCTACACCTTC
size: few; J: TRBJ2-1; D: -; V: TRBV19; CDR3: CASSMGANSYNEQFF; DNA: TGTGCCAGTAGTATGGGGGCTAACTCCTACAATGAGCAGTTCTTC
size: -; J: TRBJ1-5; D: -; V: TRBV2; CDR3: CASSEAAGVVAQHF; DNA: TGTGCCAGCAGTGAAGCGGCAGGGGTGGTGGCCCAGCATTTT
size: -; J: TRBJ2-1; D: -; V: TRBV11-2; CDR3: CASSLVMGPNNEQFF; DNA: TGTGCCAGCAGCTTAGTTATGGGGCCAAACAATGAGCAGTTCTTC
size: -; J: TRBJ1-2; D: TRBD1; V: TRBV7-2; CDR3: CASSFGTANYGYTF; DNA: TGTGCCAGCAGCTTTGGGACAGCCAACTATGGCTACACCTTC
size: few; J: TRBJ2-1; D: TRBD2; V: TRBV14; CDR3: CASSPGTSGSNWNNEQFF; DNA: TGTGCCAGCAGTCCCGGGACTAGCGGGAGTAACTGGAACAATGAGCAGTTCTTC
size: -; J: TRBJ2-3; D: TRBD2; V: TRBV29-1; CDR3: CSVGGSPGDTQYF; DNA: TGCAGCGTTGGCGGGAGTCCGGGAGATACGCAGTATTTT
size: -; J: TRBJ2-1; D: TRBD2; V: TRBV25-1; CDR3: CASSEYGGRLSDEQFF; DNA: TGTGCCAGCAGTGAATACGGCGGGAGGCTTTCGGATGAGCAGTTCTTC
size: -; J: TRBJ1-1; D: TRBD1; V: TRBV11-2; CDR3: CASSPGQGGTMNTEAFF; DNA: TGTGCCAGCAGCCCAGGACAGGGGGGGACCATGAACACTGAAGCTTTCTTT
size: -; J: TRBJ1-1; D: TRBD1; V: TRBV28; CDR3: CASSQPTGVRTEAFF; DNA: TGTGCCAGCAGTCAGCCAACAGGGGTGCGCACTGAAGCTTTCTTT
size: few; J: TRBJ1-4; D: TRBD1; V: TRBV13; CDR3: CASSARDRDANEKLFF; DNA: TGTGCCAGCAGCGCCCGGGACAGGGATGCTAATGAAAAACTGTTTTTT
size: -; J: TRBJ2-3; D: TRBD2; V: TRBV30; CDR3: CAWSLAPKISGASTDTQYF; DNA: TGTGCCTGGAGTCTAGCTCCCAAGATTAGCGGGGCTAGCACAGATACGCAGTATTTT
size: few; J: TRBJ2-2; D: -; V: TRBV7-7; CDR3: CASSPNGLPRGAANTGELFF; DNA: TGTGCTAGCAGTCCAAACGGTTTGCCCCGCGGGGCAGCGAACACCGGGGAGCTGTTTTTT
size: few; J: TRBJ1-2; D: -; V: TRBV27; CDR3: CASSLSAGNGYTF; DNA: TGTGCCAGCAGTTTATCGGCAGGGAATGGCTACACCTTC
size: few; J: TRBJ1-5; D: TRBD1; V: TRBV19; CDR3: CASSASGQRNQPQHF; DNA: TGTGCCAGTAGTGCTTCGGGACAGAGGAATCAGCCCCAGCATTTT
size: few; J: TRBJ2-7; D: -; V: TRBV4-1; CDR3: CASSRGLALAYEQYF; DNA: TGCGCCAGCAGCCGAGGACTGGCTCTAGCCTACGAGCAGTACTTC
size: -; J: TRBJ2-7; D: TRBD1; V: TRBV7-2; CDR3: CASSRGTGIYEQYF; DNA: TGTGCCAGCAGCCGCGGGACAGGGATCTACGAGCAGTACTTC
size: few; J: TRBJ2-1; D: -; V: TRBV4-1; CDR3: CASSQDMGDFRYNEQFF; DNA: TGCGCCAGCAGCCAAGATATGGGGGACTTCAGATACAATGAGCAGTTCTTC
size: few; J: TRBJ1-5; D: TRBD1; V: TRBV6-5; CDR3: CASRTGHNQPQHF; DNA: TGTGCCAGCCGGACAGGCCACAATCAGCCCCAGCATTTT
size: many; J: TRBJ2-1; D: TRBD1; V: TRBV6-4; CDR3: CASSDDPTGVNEQFF; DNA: TGTGCCAGCAGTGACGATCCGACAGGGGTAAATGAGCAGTTCTTC
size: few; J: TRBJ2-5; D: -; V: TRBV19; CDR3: CASSIGGGQETQYF; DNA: TGTGCCAGTAGTATAGGGGGCGGCCAAGAGACCCAGTACTTC
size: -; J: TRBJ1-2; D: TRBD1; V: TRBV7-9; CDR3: CASSPGQGGYGYTF; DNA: TGTGCCAGCAGCCCCGGACAGGGAGGCTATGGCTACACCTTC
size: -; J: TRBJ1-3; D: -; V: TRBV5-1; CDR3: CASSSTGITGNTIYF; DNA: TGCGCCAGCAGCTCAACAGGGATAACTGGAAACACCATATATTTT
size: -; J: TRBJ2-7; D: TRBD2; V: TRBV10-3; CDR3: CAITQRGDSYEQYF; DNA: TGTGCCATCACCCAGCGGGGGGATTCCTACGAGCAGTACTTC
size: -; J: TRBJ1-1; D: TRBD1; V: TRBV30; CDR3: CAGHRGGNTEAFF; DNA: TGTGCCGGCCACAGGGGTGGGAACACTGAAGCTTTCTTT
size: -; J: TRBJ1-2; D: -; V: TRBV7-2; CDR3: CASSLPVNYGYTF; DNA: TGTGCCAGCAGCTTACCGGTTAACTATGGCTACACCTTC